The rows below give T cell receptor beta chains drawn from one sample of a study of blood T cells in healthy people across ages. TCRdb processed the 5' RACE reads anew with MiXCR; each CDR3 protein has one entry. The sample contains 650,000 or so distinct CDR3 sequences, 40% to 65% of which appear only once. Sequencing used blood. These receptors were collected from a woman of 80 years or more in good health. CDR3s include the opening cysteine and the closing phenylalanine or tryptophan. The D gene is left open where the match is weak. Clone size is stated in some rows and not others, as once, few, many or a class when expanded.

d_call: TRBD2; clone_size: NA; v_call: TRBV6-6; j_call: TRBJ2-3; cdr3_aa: CATLHWGGEGTDTQYF; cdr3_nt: TGTGCCACCCTCCACTGGGGAGGGGAGGGCACAGATACGCAGTATTTT
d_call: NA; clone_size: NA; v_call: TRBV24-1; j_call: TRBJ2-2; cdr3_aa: CATSDPGRDTGELFF; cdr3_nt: TGTGCCACCAGTGATCCAGGTCGGGACACCGGGGAGCTGTTTTTT
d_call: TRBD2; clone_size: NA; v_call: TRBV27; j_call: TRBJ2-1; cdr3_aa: CASSYGTSEFF; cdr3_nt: TGTGCCAGCAGTTACGGGACTAGCGAGTTCTTC
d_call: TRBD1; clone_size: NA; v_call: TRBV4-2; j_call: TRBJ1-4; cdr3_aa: CASSQDRGQGGEKLFF; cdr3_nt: TGTGCCAGCAGCCAAGACCGGGGACAGGGAGGTGAAAAACTGTTTTTT
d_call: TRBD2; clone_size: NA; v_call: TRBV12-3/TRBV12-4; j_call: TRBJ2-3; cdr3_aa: CASSALGRGGTDTQYF; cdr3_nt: TGTGCCAGCAGTGCTCTAGGGCGGGGGGGCACAGATACGCAGTATTTT
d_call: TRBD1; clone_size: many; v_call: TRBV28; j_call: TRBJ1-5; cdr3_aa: CASTPDRVKPQHF; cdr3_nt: TGTGCCAGCACCCCGGACAGGGTAAAGCCCCAGCATTTT
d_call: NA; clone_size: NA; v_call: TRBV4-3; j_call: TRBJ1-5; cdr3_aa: CASSQARTGNQPQHF; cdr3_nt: TGCGCCAGCAGCCAAGCCAGGACAGGCAATCAGCCCCAGCATTTT
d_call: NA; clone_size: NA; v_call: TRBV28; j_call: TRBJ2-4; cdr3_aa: CASRGSGGLKNIQYF; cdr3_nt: TGTGCCAGCAGAGGGTCAGGGGGGTTAAAAAACATTCAGTACTTC
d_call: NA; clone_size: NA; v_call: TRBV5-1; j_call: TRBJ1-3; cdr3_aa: CASSLAPGLSGNTIYF; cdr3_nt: TGCGCCAGCAGCTTGGCCCCGGGACTCTCTGGAAACACCATATATTTT
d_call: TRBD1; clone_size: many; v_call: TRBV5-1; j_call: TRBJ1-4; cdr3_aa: CASTDGTVKPASEKLFF; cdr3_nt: TGCGCCAGCACCGACGGGACAGTTAAGCCCGCTAGTGAAAAACTGTTTTTT
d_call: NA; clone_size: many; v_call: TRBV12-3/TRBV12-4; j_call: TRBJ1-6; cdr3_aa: CASSLGNSPLHF; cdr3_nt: TGTGCCAGCAGTTTGGGGAATTCACCCCTCCACTTT
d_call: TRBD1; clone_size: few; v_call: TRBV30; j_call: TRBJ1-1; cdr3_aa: CAWNCSRSTSDRGGPEAFF; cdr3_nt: TGTGCCTGGAACTGTTCCAGGAGCACATCTGACAGGGGCGGCCCTGAAGCTTTCTTT
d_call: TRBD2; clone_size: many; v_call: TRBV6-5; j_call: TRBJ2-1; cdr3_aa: CASSYSLAGTYNEQFF; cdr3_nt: TGTGCCAGCAGTTACTCGCTAGCGGGGACCTACAATGAGCAGTTCTTC
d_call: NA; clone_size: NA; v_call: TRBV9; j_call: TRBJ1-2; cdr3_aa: CASSVGIKAEANYGYTF; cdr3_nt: TGTGCCAGCAGCGTAGGAATTAAGGCGGAGGCTAACTATGGCTACACCTTC
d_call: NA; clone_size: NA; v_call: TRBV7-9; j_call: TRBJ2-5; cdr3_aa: CTSSLGQPIETQYF; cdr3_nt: TGTACTAGCAGCTTGGGACAGCCTATAGAGACCCAGTACTTC
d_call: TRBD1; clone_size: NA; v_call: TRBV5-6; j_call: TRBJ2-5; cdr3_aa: CTSSFRPGTGTETQYF; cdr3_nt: TGTACCAGCAGCTTCCGTCCCGGGACAGGGACGGAGACCCAGTACTTC
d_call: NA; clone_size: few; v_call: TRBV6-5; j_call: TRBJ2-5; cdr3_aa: CASSRQGLSGQETQYF; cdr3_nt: TGTGCCAGCAGCCGTCAAGGCCTTAGCGGACAAGAGACCCAGTACTTC
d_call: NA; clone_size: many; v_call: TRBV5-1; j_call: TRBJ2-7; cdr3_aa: CASSLPTATYEQYF; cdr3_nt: TGCGCCAGCAGCTTGCCGACGGCCACCTACGAGCAGTACTTC
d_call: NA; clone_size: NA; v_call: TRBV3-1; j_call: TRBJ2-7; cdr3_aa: CASSQGTTVYEQYF; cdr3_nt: TGTGCCAGCAGCCAAGGGACTACCGTATACGAGCAGTACTTC
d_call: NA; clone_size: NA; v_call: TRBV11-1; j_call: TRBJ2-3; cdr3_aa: CASSYSIGVNPDTQYF; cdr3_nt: TGTGCCAGCAGCTACTCGATCGGGGTGAACCCAGATACGCAGTATTTT
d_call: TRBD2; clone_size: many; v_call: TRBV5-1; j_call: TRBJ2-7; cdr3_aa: CASSLAGGLVYEQYF; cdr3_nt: TGCGCCAGCAGCTTGGCCGGCGGACTAGTCTACGAGCAGTACTTC
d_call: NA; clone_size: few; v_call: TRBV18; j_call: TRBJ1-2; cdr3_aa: CASSPSAGVRSNYGYTF; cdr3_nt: TGTGCCAGCTCACCATCCGCAGGGGTTAGGAGTAACTATGGCTACACCTTC
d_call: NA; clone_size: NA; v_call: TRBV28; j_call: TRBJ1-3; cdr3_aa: CASRISFSGNTIYF; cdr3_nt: TGTGCCAGCAGAATCAGTTTCTCTGGAAACACCATATATTTT
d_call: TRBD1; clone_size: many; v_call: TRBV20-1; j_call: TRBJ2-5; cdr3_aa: CSASRDRSMTQYF; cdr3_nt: TGCAGTGCAAGCCGGGACAGGTCAATGACCCAGTACTTC
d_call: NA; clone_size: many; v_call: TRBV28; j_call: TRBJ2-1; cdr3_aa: CASRNLLYNEQFF; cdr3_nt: TGTGCCAGCAGGAACCTACTCTACAATGAGCAGTTCTTC
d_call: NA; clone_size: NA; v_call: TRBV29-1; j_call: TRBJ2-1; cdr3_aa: CSAYQDLSEQFF; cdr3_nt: TGCAGCGCCTACCAGGATTTATCTGAGCAGTTCTTC
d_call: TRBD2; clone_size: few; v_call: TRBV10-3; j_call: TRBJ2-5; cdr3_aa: CAISESNGRETQYF; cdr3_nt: TGTGCCATCAGTGAGTCGAACGGGAGGGAGACCCAGTACTTC
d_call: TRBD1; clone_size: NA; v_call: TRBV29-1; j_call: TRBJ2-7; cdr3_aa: CSAVQGHHRRYEQYF; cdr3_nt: TGCAGCGCCGTACAGGGGCATCACAGACGCTACGAGCAGTACTTC
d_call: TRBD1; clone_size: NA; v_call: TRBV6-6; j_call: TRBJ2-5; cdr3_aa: CASSYNRGRGETQYF; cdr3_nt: TGTGCCAGCAGCTATAACAGGGGGCGCGGGGAGACCCAGTACTTC
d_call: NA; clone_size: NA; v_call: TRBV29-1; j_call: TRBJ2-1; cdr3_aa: CSAGTVYNEQFF; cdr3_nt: TGCAGCGCCGGGACTGTCTACAATGAGCAGTTCTTC
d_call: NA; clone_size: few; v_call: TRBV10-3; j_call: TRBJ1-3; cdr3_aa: CATAEASGNTIYF; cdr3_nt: TGTGCCACCGCCGAGGCCTCTGGAAACACCATATATTTT
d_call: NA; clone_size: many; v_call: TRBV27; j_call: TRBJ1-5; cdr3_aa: CASSSLEGTGNQPQHF; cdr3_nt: TGTGCCAGCAGTTCTCTTGAGGGGACTGGGAACCAGCCCCAGCATTTT
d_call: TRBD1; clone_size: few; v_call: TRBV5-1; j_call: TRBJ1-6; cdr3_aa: CASYASPGQGSSPLHF; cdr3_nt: TGCGCCAGTTACGCCTCGCCGGGACAGGGGAGTTCACCCCTCCACTTT
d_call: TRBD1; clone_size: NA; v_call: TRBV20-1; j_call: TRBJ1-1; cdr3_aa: CSATPRRQGNTEAFF; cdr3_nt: TGCAGTGCCACGCCCCGACGACAGGGGAACACTGAAGCTTTCTTT
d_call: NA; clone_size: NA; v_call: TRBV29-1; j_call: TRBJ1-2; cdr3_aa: CSVDGARDVNYGYTF; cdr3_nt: TGCAGCGTTGATGGGGCCCGGGATGTTAATTATGGCTACACCTTC
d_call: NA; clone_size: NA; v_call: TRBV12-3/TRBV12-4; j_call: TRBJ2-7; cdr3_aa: CASSFSWGSSYEQYF; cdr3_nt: TGTGCCAGCAGTTTTTCTTGGGGGAGCTCCTACGAGCAGTACTTC
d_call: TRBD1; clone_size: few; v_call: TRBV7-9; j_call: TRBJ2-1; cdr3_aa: CASSLTGSMRNNEQFF; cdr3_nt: TGTGCCAGCAGCTTGACAGGGTCAATGAGAAACAATGAGCAGTTCTTC
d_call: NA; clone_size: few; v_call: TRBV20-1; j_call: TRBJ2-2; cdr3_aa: CSAREWQRAYTGELFF; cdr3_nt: TGCAGTGCTAGAGAATGGCAGAGAGCGTACACCGGGGAGCTGTTTTTT
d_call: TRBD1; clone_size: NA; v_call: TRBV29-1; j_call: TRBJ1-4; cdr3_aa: CSVAGQGEEKLFF; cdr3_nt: TGCAGCGTGGCAGGACAGGGCGAGGAAAAACTGTTTTTT
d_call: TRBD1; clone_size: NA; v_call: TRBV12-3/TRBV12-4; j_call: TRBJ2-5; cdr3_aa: CASSQIDRGQETQYF; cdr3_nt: TGTGCCAGCAGTCAAATCGACAGGGGACAAGAGACCCAGTACTTC
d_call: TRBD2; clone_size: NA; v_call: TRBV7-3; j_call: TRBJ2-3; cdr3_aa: CASSQASGGLDTQYF; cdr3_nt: TGTGCCAGCAGCCAAGCTAGCGGGGGGTTGGATACGCAGTATTTT
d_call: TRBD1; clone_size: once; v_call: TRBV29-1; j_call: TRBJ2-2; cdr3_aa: CSVPGQGSTGELFF; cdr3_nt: TGCAGCGTCCCGGGACAGGGGAGCACCGGGGAGCTGTTTTTT
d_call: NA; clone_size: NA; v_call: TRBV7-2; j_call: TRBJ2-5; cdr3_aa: CASNRDIIQETQYF; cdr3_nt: TGTGCCAGCAACCGGGACATTATCCAAGAGACCCAGTACTTC
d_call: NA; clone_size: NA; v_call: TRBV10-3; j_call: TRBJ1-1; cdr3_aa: CAISESGGGTFF; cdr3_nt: TGTGCCATCAGTGAGTCTGGGGGGGGTACTTTCTTT
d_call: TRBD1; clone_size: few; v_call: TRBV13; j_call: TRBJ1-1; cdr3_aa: CASSRRDSRRTEAFF; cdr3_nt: TGTGCCAGCAGCCGGAGGGACAGCAGGAGGACTGAAGCTTTCTTT
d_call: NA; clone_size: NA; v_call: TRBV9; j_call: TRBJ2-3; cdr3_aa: CASSVGGNKEDTQYF; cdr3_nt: TGTGCCAGCAGCGTAGGAGGGAACAAAGAAGATACGCAGTATTTT
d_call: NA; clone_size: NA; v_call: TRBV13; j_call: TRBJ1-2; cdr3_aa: CASSLSLSGDTGYTF; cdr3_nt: TGTGCCAGCAGCTTAAGCCTTTCGGGGGACACTGGCTACACCTTC
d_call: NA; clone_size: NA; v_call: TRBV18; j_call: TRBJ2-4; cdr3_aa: CASSPGVGKNIQYF; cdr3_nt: TGTGCCAGCTCACCAGGAGTAGGCAAAAACATTCAGTACTTC